This T cell receptor (beta chain) was captured by sequencing in a study of blood T cell repertoires in COVID-19. Study background: COVID-19 samples collected from the United States, Italy and Spain covered acute and convalescent phases.

Per the original data handling: Amplification with reference gene primers provided the estimates of nucleated cell counts. Profiled with immunoSEQ multiplex PCR; TCRdb holds only in-frame clones, not every one. For V, J and clone size, that table is used; D and trimming come from the DNA. Of around 26,000 clones listed, 80% to 95% are singletons. The source of this sequence is a human donor in a cohort sampled during active COVID-19. Sample: peripheral blood.

The CDR3 region has the DNA TGTGCCAGCAGCAACCGGGACAGGGTGTCCTATGAGCAGTTCTTC. Protein: CASSNRDRVSYEQFF. The gene calls are TRBV6-6 and TRBJ2-1; TRBD1 aligns across 9 bases. Unmatched junction bases numbered 11, after V lost 6 bases and J lost 8 bases. CDR3 length equals 15 residues. The germline V gene encodes CDR1 MNHNY and CDR2 SVGAGI (reference sequence).